The 29 T cell receptor beta chains reported below all come from one sample, sequenced in a study of blood T cell repertoires in COVID-19. Assay: immunoSEQ multiplex PCR; the TCRdb copy retains only in-frame clones and omits some. The repertoire consists of about 120,000 clones, with 80% to 90% occurring once and the leading ten covering approximately 27%. Sequencing was carried out using peripheral blood. These TCRs come from a man aged 70-80 years with active or convalescent COVID-19.

CDR3 in amino acids: CASSFQGNEKLFF. CDR3 nucleotide sequence: TGTGCCAGCAGTTTTCAGGGTAATGAAAAACTGTTTTTT. The chain joins TRBV28 to TRBJ1-4; tentatively, D is TRBD1 (5 bases). V lost 3 bases to trimming and J lost 4 bases, with 6 bases between them. This CDR3 spans 13 amino acids. In germline, CDR1 is MDHEN, CDR2 SYDVKM. Combining the CDR3 with reference TRBV28 and TRBJ1-4 gives the whole variable domain DVKVTQSSRYLVKRTGEKVFLECVQDMDHENMFWYRQDPGLGLRLIYFSYDVKMKEKGDIPEGYSVSREKKERFSLILESASTNQTSMYLCASSFQGNEKLFFGSGTQLSVL.

The chain has TRBV5-1 and TRBJ2-1; no reliable D call. Trimming removed 6 bases at V and 7 bases at J, with 11 bases between. The CDR3 covers 12 residues. The germline V gene has CDR1 SGHRS and CDR2 YFSETQ. This CDR3 is CASKTGLNEQFF. The CDR3 DNA follows: TGCGCCAGCAAGACCGGGTTGAATGAGCAGTTCTTC.

This clone appeared a few times. This chain's CDR3 is CASSQAGGMGYNEQFF. CDR3 nucleotide sequence: TGTGCCAGCAGCCAAGCGGGAGGGATGGGCTACAATGAGCAGTTCTTC. The V call is TRBV14, the J call TRBJ2-1; 8 bases map to TRBD2. CDR1 and CDR2 from the germline V gene are SGHDN and FVKESK. The CDR3 extends over 16 amino acids. V trimming: 1 base; J trimming: 3 bases; junction bases outside the gene matches: 5.

The V and J genes are TRBV27 and TRBJ2-7; 7 nucleotides line up with TRBD1. The CDR3 length is 14 residues. Germline loops: CDR1 MNHEY, CDR2 SMNVEV (reference sequence). J lost 2 bases, V lost 5 bases, and 6 bases had no gene match. The CDR3 bases are TGTGCCAGCAGTATCGACAGGGCCGCCTACGAGCAGTACTTC. Protein sequence: CASSIDRAAYEQYF.

The chain employs TRBV18 and TRBJ2-1; TRBD1 matches at 10 bases. Per germline, CDR1 KGHSH and CDR2 LQKENI. The CDR3 is made up of 14 amino acids. The V and J ends lost 3 bases and 8 bases, in that order; junction bases with no gene match: 4. The CDR3 sequence is CASSPGQGWDEQFF. CDR3 bases: TGTGCCAGCTCACCGGGACAGGGGTGGGATGAGCAGTTCTTC.

V is TRBV24-1 and J is TRBJ1-2; a weak D match, TRBD1 (5 bases). The V gene's germline CDR1 is KGHDR and CDR2 SFDVKD. V was cut by 0 bases and J by 8 bases, with 9 bases left in between. This CDR3 contains 13 residues. The CDR3, as DNA: TGTGCCACCAGTGATTTGGGGGGGTCCGGCTACACCTTC. Translation: CATSDLGGSGYTF.

The chain combines TRBV6-1 with TRBJ1-1; 9 bases fit TRBD1. V shed 3 bases and J 5 bases; nucleotides not matched to a gene: 4. CDR3 length: 14 amino acids. CDR1 and CDR2 (germline): MNHNS, SASEGT. Here the CDR3 reads CASSDRDRVTEAFF. The CDR3 nucleotides read TGTGCCAGCAGTGACCGGGACAGGGTGACTGAAGCTTTCTTT.

This clone occurred once. The chain couples TRBV30 to TRBJ2-2; 9 nucleotides agree with TRBD1. CDR3 length: 14 residues. The germline CDR1 and CDR2 sequences are GTSNPN and SVGIG (reference sequence). After removal of 7 bases from V and 7 bases from J, the junction contained 10 bases not matched to a gene. The CDR3 here is CASARTGVGGELFF. CDR3 nucleotides: TGTGCCTCAGCACGGACAGGGGTGGGCGGGGAGCTGTTTTTT.

The DNA of the CDR3 is TGCGCCAGCAGCTATTCGGGGGGCACAGATACGCAGTATTTT. Its translation is CASSYSGGTDTQYF. This sequence joins TRBV5-1 and TRBJ2-3; the D gene is possibly TRBD2 (6 bases). Trimming pared 3 bases from V and 1 base from J, leaving 9 bases between. Germline loops: CDR1 SGHRS, CDR2 YFSETQ. This CDR3 is 14 amino acids long.

The rearrangement joins TRBV15 to TRBJ2-7; D perhaps matches TRBD2 (5 bases). Trimming took 0 bases from V and 7 from J, leaving 13 bases between them. CDR1 is LNHNV, CDR2 YYDKDF, per germline (reference sequence). The CDR3 has 14 residues. The DNA for the CDR3 is TGTGCCACCAGCAGAGATAGAGGGCTGGAGGAGCAGTACTTC. It yields the protein CATSRDRGLEEQYF.

V is TRBV6-6 and J is TRBJ2-5; D uncertain. Trimming left V 5 bases short and J 4 bases short, with 11 bases between. CDR3 length: 13 residues. CDR1 MNHNY and CDR2 SVGAGI come from the germline V gene (reference sequence). This CDR3 reads CASSRAPGETQYF. The CDR3 nucleotides read TGTGCCAGCAGTCGCGCCCCGGGAGAGACCCAGTACTTC.

J is TRBJ2-1 and V is TRBV11-2; tentative D call: TRBD2 (6 bases). Trimming shortened V by 5 bases and J by 0 bases, and 20 bases separated the two germline ends. The CDR3 length is 18 residues. The germline V gene encodes CDR1 SGHAT and CDR2 FQNNGV. The CDR3 DNA sequence: TGTGCCAGCAGCCCCCGGGGGAGCGTTCTCAGCTCCTACAATGAGCAGTTCTTC. Its protein product is CASSPRGSVLSSYNEQFF.

This clone occurred once. The chain has TRBV19 and TRBJ2-1; 10 bases are shared with TRBD2. There are 16 residues in the CDR3. V dropped 7 bases and J dropped 4; count of bases not matched to a gene: 10. Germline values: CDR1 LNHDA, CDR2 SQIVND (reference sequence). CDR3 sequence reads: CASTPTSGMGYNEQFF. The CDR3 region has the DNA TGTGCCAGTACCCCCACTAGCGGGATGGGGTACAATGAGCAGTTCTTC.

The rearrangement links TRBV13 to TRBJ1-3; D is perhaps TRBD1 (6 bases). Per the germline V gene, CDR1 is PRHDT and CDR2 is FYEKMQ (reference sequence). CDR3 length equals 13 residues. The V end was cut by 7 bases, the J end by 2 bases, with 9 bases between. CDR3 sequence: CASTRGTGNTIYF. The CDR3, as DNA: TGTGCCAGCACTAGGGGGACTGGAAACACCATATATTTT.

The chain carries TRBV27 and TRBJ2-1; 9 bases line up with TRBD2. The CDR3 extends over 15 amino acids. From germline, CDR1 is MNHEY and CDR2 SMNVEV (reference sequence). Unmatched junction bases numbered 4, after V lost 5 bases and J lost 2 bases. This CDR3 is CASSSGRPTYNEQFF. The CDR3 DNA follows: TGTGCCAGCAGTAGCGGGAGGCCAACCTACAATGAGCAGTTCTTC.

This clone is a singleton in its sample. J is TRBJ1-1 and V is TRBV7-9; D might be TRBD1 (6 bases). The CDR3 covers 17 residues. CDR1 is SEHNR and CDR2 is FQNEAQ in the germline V gene (reference sequence). Deletions cut 0 bases from V and 0 bases from J, with 14 bases between. The CDR3 sequence is CASSLAGTRGVNTEAFF. In DNA form, the CDR3 reads TGTGCCAGCAGCTTAGCAGGCACCAGGGGCGTGAACACTGAAGCTTTCTTT. Drawing the rest from reference TRBV7-9 and TRBJ1-1, the complete variable domain is DTGVSQNPRHKITKRGQNVTFRCDPISEHNRLYWYRQTLGQGPEFLTYFQNEAQLEKSRLLSDRFSAERPKGSFSTLEIQRTEQGDSAMYLCASSLAGTRGVNTEAFFGQGTRLTVV.

This chain links TRBV30 with TRBJ2-6; TRBD1 aligns across 11 bases. V lost 6 bases, J lost 2 bases, and 6 bases stayed unmatched. The germline V gene encodes CDR1 GTSNPN and CDR2 SVGIG (reference sequence). This CDR3 is 16 amino acids long. CDR3 sequence reads: CACGDRGNTGANVLTF. CDR3 nucleotides: TGTGCCTGCGGGGACAGGGGGAACACTGGGGCCAACGTCCTGACTTTC.

The chain combines TRBV18 with TRBJ2-7, with TRBD1 as a possible D gene (6 bases). V was cut by 6 bases and J by 2 bases, with 17 bases left in between. The CDR3 totals 15 residues. CDR1 and CDR2 (germline): KGHSH, LQKENI. This CDR3 is CASSHKGDGAYEQYF. The CDR3, as DNA: TGTGCCAGCTCGCATAAGGGGGACGGAGCCTACGAGCAGTACTTC.

The V gene is TRBV7-3, the J gene TRBJ2-1, with D unclear. This CDR3 comprises 15 residues. Germline CDR1 and CDR2: SGHTA and FQGTGA. The V end lost 2 bases, the J end lost 0 bases, and 8 bases lay between the germline ends. The CDR3: CASSLLLSSYNEQFF. DNA for the CDR3: TGTGCCAGCAGCTTACTGTTGAGCTCCTACAATGAGCAGTTCTTC.

The chain is built from TRBV7-8 and TRBJ2-4, with no clear D. V was shortened by 2 bases and J by 6 bases, with 11 bases between the two germline ends. CDR3 length: 14 amino acids. Germline V gene lookup returns CDR1 SGHVS and CDR2 FQNEAQ. CDR3 nucleotide sequence: TGTGCCAGCAGCTTATCCGCTAATCTAAACATTCAGTACTTC. Protein product: CASSLSANLNIQYF.

This clone has only one observation. The chain combines TRBV19 with TRBJ1-5; TRBD1 matches 9 bases. V trimming: 7 bases; J trimming: 1 base; junction bases outside the gene matches: 11. Per the germline V gene, CDR1 is LNHDA and CDR2 is SQIVND (reference sequence). CDR3 length equals 17 residues. The CDR3 spells CASTSGGQGRSNQPQHF. The CDR3 bases are TGTGCCAGTACCTCCGGGGGACAGGGTAGAAGCAATCAGCCCCAGCATTTT.

The V call is TRBV7-2, the J call TRBJ2-2, with 11 nucleotides matching TRBD2. The length of the CDR3 is 16 residues. Germline V lookup: CDR1 SGHTA, CDR2 FQGNSA. V shed 5 bases, J shed 4 bases, and the junction held 6 bases outside the gene matches. CDR3 region: CASSALAGVSTGELFF. CDR3 nucleotides: TGTGCCAGCAGCGCACTAGCGGGAGTTAGCACCGGGGAGCTGTTTTTT.

The chain recombines TRBV29-1 with TRBJ1-1, with TRBD1 matching 9 bases. Germline V CDR1 and CDR2: SQVTM, ANQGSEA. This CDR3 has 14 residues. V dropped 2 bases and J dropped 1; count of bases not matched to a gene: 2. The CDR3 DNA sequence: TGCAGCGTTGAACTGGACAGGGGGAACACTGAAGCTTTCTTT. Amino acid sequence: CSVELDRGNTEAFF.

The gene calls are TRBV6-2 or TRBV6-3 and TRBJ2-5, with 7 nucleotides matching TRBD1. J lost 5 bases, V lost 5 bases, and 14 bases had no gene match. The germline V gene encodes CDR1 MNHEY and CDR2 SVGEGT. This CDR3 contains 16 residues. The CDR3 protein is CASSDYPTGVKETQYF. The CDR3 coding sequence is TGTGCCAGCAGTGACTACCCAACAGGGGTTAAGGAGACCCAGTACTTC.

CDR3 in amino acids: CASSRQTGTTYEQYF. The CDR3 DNA reads as TGTGCCAGCAGTCGTCAGACAGGGACAACCTACGAGCAGTACTTC. The chain uses TRBV5-6 and TRBJ2-7; 7 bases match TRBD1. Germline lookup yields CDR1 SGHDT and CDR2 YYEEEE. Unmatched junction bases numbered 10, after V lost 5 bases and J lost 2 bases. This CDR3 comprises 15 residues.

The genes are TRBV19 and TRBJ2-1, with 14 bases aligning to TRBD2. Germline V gene sequence: CDR1 LNHDA, CDR2 SQIVND (reference sequence). Trimming removed 5 bases from V and 6 bases from J; junction bases left unmatched: 9. The length of the CDR3 is 17 residues. The CDR3 nucleotides read TGTGCCAGTAGTCCGGGACTAGCGGGAGTCCTTGGCAATGAGCAGTTCTTC. Amino acid sequence: CASSPGLAGVLGNEQFF.

This clone has just one count. The CDR3 nucleotides are TGCGCCAGCAGATCCGGGACTAGCGGGATTTACGAGACCCAGTACTTC. This gives the protein CASRSGTSGIYETQYF. The chain carries TRBV5-1 and TRBJ2-5, with 13 bases fitting TRBD2. The CDR3 sequence is 16 residues long. V was pared by 5 bases and J by 5 bases, with 9 bases of the junction left unmatched. Germline-derived CDR1 and CDR2 are SGHRS and YFSETQ. Full variable domain (missing parts from reference TRBV5-1 and TRBJ2-5): KAGVTQTPRYLIKTRGQQVTLSCSPISGHRSVSWYQQTPGQGLQFLFEYFSETQRNKGNFPGRFSGRQFSNSRSEMNVSTLELGDSALYLCASRSGTSGIYETQYFGPGTRLLVL.

This chain connects TRBV4-1 to TRBJ2-3; 8 positions match TRBD2. The CDR3 has 15 amino acids. The ends lost 9 bases at V and 0 bases at J; junction bases unmatched: 8. From germline, CDR1 is MGHRA and CDR2 YSYEKL. The CDR3 coding sequence is TGCGCCAGTATAGCGGGGATTTCTAGCACAGATACGCAGTATTTT. Protein sequence: CASIAGISSTDTQYF.

The chain has TRBV15 and TRBJ2-5; TRBD2 agrees at 9 bases. The V segment lost 4 bases and the J segment 7 bases; nucleotides outside the gene matches: 7. The CDR3 runs to 14 residues. CDR1 and CDR2 from the germline V gene are LNHNV and YYDKDF (reference sequence). The CDR3 bases are TGTGCCACCAGCATCCGACTAGCGGAGGTGACCCAGTACTTC. As protein: CATSIRLAEVTQYF. Using reference TRBV15 and TRBJ2-5 for the parts outside the CDR3, the full variable domain is DAMVIQNPRYQVTQFGKPVTLSCSQTLNHNVMYWYQQKSSQAPKLLFHYYDKDFNNEADTPDNFQSRRPNTSFCFLDIRSPGLGDTAMYLCATSIRLAEVTQYFGPGTRLLVL.